The rows below give T cell receptor beta chains drawn from one sample of a study of T cells in Graves' hyperthyroidism and ophthalmopathy. MiXCR was run by TCRdb on the multiplex PCR reads, yielding one entry per CDR3 protein. The table lists more than 500,000 distinct CDR3 sequences, about 15% of them singletons. Sequencing used blood. The receptors come from a woman aged 40 to 50 with Graves' ophthalmopathy. CDR3s include the opening cysteine and the closing phenylalanine or tryptophan.

j_call v_call cdr3_aa
TRBJ1-1 TRBV6-2/TRBV6-3 CASSYIRNTEAFF
TRBJ2-7 TRBV5-1 CASSGGFGAYEQYF
TRBJ1-2 TRBV4-1 CASSQDQEGSYGYTF
TRBJ2-1 TRBV6-5 CASSYFGTGGVGQFF
TRBJ1-1 TRBV28 CASSSGLSTEAFF
TRBJ2-7 TRBV12-3/TRBV12-4 CASSLSGDFYEQYF
TRBJ2-2 TRBV7-6 CASSFGGADGELFF
TRBJ1-2 TRBV19 CASRTVANYGYTF
TRBJ2-7 TRBV7-9 CVSSSEGYEQYF
TRBJ2-7 TRBV12-3/TRBV12-4 CASSLVRDYEQYF
TRBJ2-7 TRBV20-1 CSASPQRGHYEQYF
TRBJ2-5 TRBV5-1 CASSINGTQYF
TRBJ2-5 TRBV27 CASRREGVETQYF
TRBJ2-7 TRBV15 CATSERGSGSYEQYF
TRBJ1-2 TRBV2 CASSKNGNYGYTF
TRBJ2-6 TRBV19 CASSMRGQSSGANVLTF
TRBJ1-5 TRBV5-1 CASRPTGFDQPQHF